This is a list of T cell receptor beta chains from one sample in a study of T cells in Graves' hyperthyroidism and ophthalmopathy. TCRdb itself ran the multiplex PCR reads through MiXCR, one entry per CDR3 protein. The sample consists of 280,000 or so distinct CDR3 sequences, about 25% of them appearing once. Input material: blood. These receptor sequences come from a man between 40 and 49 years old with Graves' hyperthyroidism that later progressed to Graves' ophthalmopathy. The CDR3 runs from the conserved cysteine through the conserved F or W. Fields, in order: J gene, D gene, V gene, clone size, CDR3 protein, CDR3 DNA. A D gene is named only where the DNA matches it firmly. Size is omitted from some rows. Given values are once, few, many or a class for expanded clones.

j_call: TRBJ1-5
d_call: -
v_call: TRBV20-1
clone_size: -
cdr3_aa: CSARAPDSNQPQHF
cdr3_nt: TGCAGTGCTAGAGCTCCGGATAGCAATCAGCCCCAGCATTTT

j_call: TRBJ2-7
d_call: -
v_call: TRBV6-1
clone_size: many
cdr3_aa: CASLKGGDEQYF
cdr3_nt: TGTGCCAGCCTGAAGGGGGGGGACGAGCAGTACTTC

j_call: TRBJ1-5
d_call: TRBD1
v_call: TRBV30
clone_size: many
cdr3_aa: CAWSGQGDQPQHF
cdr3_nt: TGTGCCTGGAGTGGACAGGGTGATCAGCCCCAGCATTTT

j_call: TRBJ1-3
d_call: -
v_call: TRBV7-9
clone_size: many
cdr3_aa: CASSSTNGYNTIYF
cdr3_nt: TGTGCCAGCAGCTCGACGAATGGGTACAACACCATATATTTT

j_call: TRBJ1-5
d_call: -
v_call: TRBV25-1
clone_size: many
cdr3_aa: CASSESSLNQPQHF
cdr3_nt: TGTGCCAGCAGTGAATCTTCCCTCAATCAGCCCCAGCATTTT

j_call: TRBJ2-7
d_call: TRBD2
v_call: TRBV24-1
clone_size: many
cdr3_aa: CATSDAAGAGVDEQYF
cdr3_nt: TGTGCCACCAGTGATGCCGCAGGAGCGGGAGTTGACGAGCAGTACTTC

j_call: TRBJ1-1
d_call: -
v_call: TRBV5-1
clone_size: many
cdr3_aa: CASSTGTVTEAFF
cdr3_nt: TGCGCCAGCAGCACCGGGACGGTCACTGAAGCTTTCTTT

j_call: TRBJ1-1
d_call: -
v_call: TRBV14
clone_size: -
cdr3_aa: CASSRVGGSGTEAFF
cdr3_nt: TGTGCCAGCAGCCGGGTTGGGGGGTCTGGCACTGAAGCTTTCTTT

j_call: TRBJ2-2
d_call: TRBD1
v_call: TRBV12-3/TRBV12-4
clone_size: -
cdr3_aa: CASSLPDRGLLVTGELFF
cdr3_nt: TGTGCCAGCAGTTTACCGGACAGGGGGCTTTTGGTCACCGGGGAGCTGTTTTTT

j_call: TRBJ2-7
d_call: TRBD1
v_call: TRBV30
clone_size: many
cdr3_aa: CAWREAGGVGQYF
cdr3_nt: TGTGCCTGGAGGGAGGCAGGGGGCGTAGGGCAGTACTTC

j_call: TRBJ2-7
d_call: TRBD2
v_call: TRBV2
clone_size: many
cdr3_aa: CASSETSGKAYEQYF
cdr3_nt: TGTGCCAGCAGTGAAACTAGCGGGAAAGCCTACGAGCAGTACTTC

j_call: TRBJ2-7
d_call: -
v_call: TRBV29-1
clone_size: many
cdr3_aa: CSVQRTTYEQYF
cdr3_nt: TGCAGCGTGCAGCGGACGACCTACGAGCAGTACTTC

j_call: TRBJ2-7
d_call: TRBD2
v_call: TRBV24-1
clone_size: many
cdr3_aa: CATARREYEQYF
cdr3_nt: TGTGCCACCGCCCGGCGGGAGTACGAGCAGTACTTC

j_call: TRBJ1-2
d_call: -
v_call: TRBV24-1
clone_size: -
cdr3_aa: CATSESGYGYTF
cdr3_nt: TGTGCCACCAGTGAATCAGGCTATGGCTACACCTTC

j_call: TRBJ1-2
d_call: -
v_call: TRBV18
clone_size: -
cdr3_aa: CASSSTHDGYTF
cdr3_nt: TGTGCCAGCTCGTCGACACACGACGGCTACACCTTC

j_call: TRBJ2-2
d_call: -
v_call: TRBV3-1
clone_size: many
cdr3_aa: CASSQLITGELFF
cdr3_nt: TGTGCCAGCAGCCAACTGATAACCGGGGAGCTGTTTTTT

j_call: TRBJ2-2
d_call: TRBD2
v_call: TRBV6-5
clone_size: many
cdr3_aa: CASSRGEAVYGELFF
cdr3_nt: TGTGCCAGCAGTCGGGGGGAGGCGGTTTACGGGGAGCTGTTTTTT

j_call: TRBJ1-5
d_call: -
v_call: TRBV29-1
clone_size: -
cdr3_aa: CSAPHQPQHF
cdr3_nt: TGCAGCGCCCCCCATCAGCCCCAGCATTTT

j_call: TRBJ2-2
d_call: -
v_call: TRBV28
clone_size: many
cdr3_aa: CASSLPPGELFF
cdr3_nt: TGTGCCAGCAGTTTACCCCCAGGGGAGCTGTTTTTT

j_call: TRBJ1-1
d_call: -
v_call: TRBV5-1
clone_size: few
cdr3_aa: CASSKSSGAVTEAFF
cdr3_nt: TGCGCCAGCAGCAAATCATCAGGGGCGGTCACTGAAGCTTTCTTT

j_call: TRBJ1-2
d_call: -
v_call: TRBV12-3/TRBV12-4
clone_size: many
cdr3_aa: CASSLVLSVYTF
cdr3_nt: TGTGCCAGCAGTTTAGTATTATCGGTCTACACCTTC

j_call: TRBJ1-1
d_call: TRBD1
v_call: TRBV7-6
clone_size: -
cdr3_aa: CASSLVAGGATEAFF
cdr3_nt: TGTGCCAGCAGCTTAGTAGCAGGGGGAGCCACTGAAGCTTTCTTT

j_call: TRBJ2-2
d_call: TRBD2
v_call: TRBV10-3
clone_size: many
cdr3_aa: CAISLAGKGNTGELFF
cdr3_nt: TGTGCCATCAGCTTAGCGGGAAAGGGCAACACCGGGGAGCTGTTTTTT

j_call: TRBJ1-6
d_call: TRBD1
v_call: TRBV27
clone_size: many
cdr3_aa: CASTPGQGNSPLHF
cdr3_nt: TGTGCCAGCACCCCGGGACAGGGTAATTCACCCCTCCACTTT

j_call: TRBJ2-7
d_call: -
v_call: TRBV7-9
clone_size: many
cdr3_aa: CASSPNYEQYF
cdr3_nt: TGTGCCAGCAGTCCCAATTACGAGCAGTACTTC

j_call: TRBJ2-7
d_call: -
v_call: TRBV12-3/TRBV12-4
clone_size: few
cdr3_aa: CASSSSGAREQYF
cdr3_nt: TGTGCCAGCAGTTCATCGGGGGCGCGCGAGCAGTACTTC

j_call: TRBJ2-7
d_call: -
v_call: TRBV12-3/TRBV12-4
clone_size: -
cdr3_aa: CASRVSVRSYEQYF
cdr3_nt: TGTGCCAGCAGGGTCTCCGTACGGTCCTACGAGCAGTACTTC

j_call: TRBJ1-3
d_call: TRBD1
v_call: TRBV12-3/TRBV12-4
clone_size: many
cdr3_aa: CASSQGAGGNTIYF
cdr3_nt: TGTGCCAGCAGTCAGGGGGCAGGGGGAAACACCATATATTTT

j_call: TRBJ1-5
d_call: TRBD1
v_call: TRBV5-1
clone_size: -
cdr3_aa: CASSLGGLQGYSPQHF
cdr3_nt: TGCGCCAGCAGCTTGGGGGGCCTACAGGGGTACTCGCCCCAGCATTTT

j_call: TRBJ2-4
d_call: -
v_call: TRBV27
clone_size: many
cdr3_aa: CASSYSGVSLAKNIQYF
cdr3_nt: TGTGCCAGCAGTTACTCCGGGGTTTCTCTAGCCAAAAACATTCAGTACTTC

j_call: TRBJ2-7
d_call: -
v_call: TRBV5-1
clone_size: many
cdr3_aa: CASSLDSASHEQYF
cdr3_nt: TGCGCCAGCAGCTTGGATAGCGCTAGCCACGAGCAGTACTTC

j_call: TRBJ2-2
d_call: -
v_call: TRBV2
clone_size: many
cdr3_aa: CASRHRDTYAGELFF
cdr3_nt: TGTGCCAGCAGGCACCGGGACACCTACGCCGGGGAGCTGTTTTTT

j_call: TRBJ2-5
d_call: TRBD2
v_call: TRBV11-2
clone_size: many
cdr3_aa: CASSLAGGRQETQYF
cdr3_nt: TGTGCCAGCAGCTTAGCGGGAGGCCGACAAGAGACCCAGTACTTC

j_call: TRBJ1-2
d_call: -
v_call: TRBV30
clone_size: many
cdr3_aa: CAWSVGKLYGYTF
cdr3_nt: TGTGCCTGGAGTGTAGGAAAGCTCTATGGCTACACCTTC

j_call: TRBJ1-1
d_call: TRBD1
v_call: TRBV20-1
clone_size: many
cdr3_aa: CSARAPDRDTEAFF
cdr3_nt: TGCAGTGCTAGAGCCCCGGACAGGGACACTGAAGCTTTCTTT

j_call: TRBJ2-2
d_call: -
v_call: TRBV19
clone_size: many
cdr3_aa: CASSISQGYTGELFF
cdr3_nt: TGTGCCAGTAGTATCTCACAGGGTTACACCGGGGAGCTGTTTTTT

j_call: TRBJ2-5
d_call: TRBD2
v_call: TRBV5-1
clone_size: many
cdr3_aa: CASSLESGRVETQYF
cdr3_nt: TGCGCCAGCAGCTTGGAGAGCGGGAGGGTAGAGACCCAGTACTTC

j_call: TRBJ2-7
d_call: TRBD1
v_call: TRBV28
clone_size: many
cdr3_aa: CASSLEGAFGEQYF
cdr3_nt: TGTGCCAGCAGCCTAGAGGGGGCGTTCGGCGAGCAGTACTTC

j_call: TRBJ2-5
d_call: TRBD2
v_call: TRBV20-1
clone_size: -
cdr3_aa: CSARSGREQETQYF
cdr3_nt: TGCAGTGCACGAAGCGGGAGGGAACAAGAGACCCAGTACTTC

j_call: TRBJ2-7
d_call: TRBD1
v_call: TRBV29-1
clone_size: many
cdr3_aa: CSVEGRGPYEQYF
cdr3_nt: TGCAGCGTTGAAGGCAGGGGGCCCTACGAGCAGTACTTC

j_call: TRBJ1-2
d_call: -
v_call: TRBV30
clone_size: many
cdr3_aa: CAWSVPKGYTF
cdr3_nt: TGTGCCTGGAGTGTACCCAAAGGCTACACCTTC

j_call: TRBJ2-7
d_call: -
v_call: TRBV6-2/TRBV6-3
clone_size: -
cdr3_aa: CASSPRHLQSSYEQYF
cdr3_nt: TGTGCCAGCAGTCCAAGACACCTACAAAGCTCCTACGAGCAGTACTTC

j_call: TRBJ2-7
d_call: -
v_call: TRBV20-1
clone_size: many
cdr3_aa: CSARKGLQYEQYF
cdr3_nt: TGCAGTGCTCGAAAAGGACTACAGTACGAGCAGTACTTC

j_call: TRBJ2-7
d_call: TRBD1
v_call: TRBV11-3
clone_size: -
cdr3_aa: CASSLAGQGFDEQYF
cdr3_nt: TGTGCCAGCAGCTTAGCAGGACAGGGTTTCGACGAGCAGTACTTC

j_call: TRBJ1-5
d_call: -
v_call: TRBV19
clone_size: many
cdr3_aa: CASSWDTLNQPQHF
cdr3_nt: TGTGCCAGTAGTTGGGACACTCTCAATCAGCCCCAGCATTTT

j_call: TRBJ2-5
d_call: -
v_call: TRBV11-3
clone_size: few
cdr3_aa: CASSLGGLGRTQETQYF
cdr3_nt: TGTGCCAGCAGCTTAGGAGGCCTCGGGAGAACTCAAGAGACCCAGTACTTC

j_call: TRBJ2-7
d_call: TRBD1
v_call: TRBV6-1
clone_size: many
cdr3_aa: CASSKWDRAYEQYF
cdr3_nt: TGTGCCAGCAGTAAATGGGACAGGGCCTACGAGCAGTACTTC